The 10 T cell receptor beta chains listed next were all sequenced from one sample in a study of spatial heterogeneity in lung cancer. Each CDR3 protein gets one entry after TCRdb re-called the 5' RACE reads with MiXCR. The sample has 43,000 or so distinct CDR3 sequences, approximately 6.8% seen once. Time point denoted: sample taken at primary tumor resection. Material for sequencing was whole RNA from tumor, nontumor lung or frozen PBMC, left unsorted. This sample comprised PBMCs, obtained at surgery. The origin of the receptors is a female donor with early-stage non-small cell lung cancer.

This clonotype was found a few times. The V gene is TRBV2, the J gene TRBJ1-2; no reliable D call. This CDR3 contains 12 residues. Germline lookup yields CDR1 SNHLY and CDR2 FYNNEI. Trimming cost V 8 bases and J 4 bases, with 11 bases left between them. This chain's CDR3 is CASAEASYGYTF. CDR3 nucleotide sequence: TGTGCCAGCGCTGAGGCCAGCTATGGCTACACCTTC.

This chain connects TRBV3-1 to TRBJ2-7; D gene ambiguous. In germline, CDR1 is LGHDT, CDR2 YNNKEL (reference sequence). CDR3 length: 16 amino acids. The germline V and J ends were trimmed by 1 base and 1 base, with 14 bases remaining between them. The CDR3 reads CASSQAPLPYSYEQYF. The DNA of the CDR3 is TGTGCCAGCAGCCAAGCTCCGCTTCCGTATTCCTACGAGCAGTACTTC.

This clonotype was counted ten times or more. V gene TRBV11-2 combines with J gene TRBJ2-3, with 12 bases matching TRBD1. J was trimmed by 10 bases and V by 6 bases; bases with no gene match: 11. CDR3 length equals 15 residues. Germline values: CDR1 SGHAT, CDR2 FQNNGV. The CDR3 nucleotides are TGTGCCAGCAGGTACCGGGACAGGGGGCGCGAAGCGCAGTATTTT. Amino acids: CASRYRDRGREAQYF.

This clonotype has ten or more counts. The chain has TRBV6-6 and TRBJ2-3, with 14 bases matching TRBD2. V trimming: 2 bases; J trimming: 3 bases; junction bases outside the gene matches: 7. The CDR3 length is 18 residues. Germline CDR1 reads MNHNY; CDR2 reads SVGAGI (reference sequence). The CDR3 DNA follows: TGTGCCAGCAGTTACGGACTAGCGGGGGGAAGGGGGACAGATACGCAGTATTTT. Translating gives CASSYGLAGGRGTDTQYF.

The genes are TRBV4-1 and TRBJ1-1; D uncertain. The V and J ends lost 2 bases and 2 bases respectively, with 9 bases between them. Germline CDR1 MGHRA, CDR2 YSYEKL. The CDR3 runs 14 residues. The CDR3 nucleotides are TGCGCCAGCAGCCAATTTTCTAGAAACACTGAAGCTTTCTTT. Its translation is CASSQFSRNTEAFF.

In its sample, this clonotype is medium-sized. The CDR3 sequence is CASSQGGPGGEQYF. The CDR3 coding sequence is TGTGCCAGCAGCCAAGGCGGCCCGGGAGGCGAGCAGTACTTC. This chain links TRBV3-1 with TRBJ2-7; 7 bases are a match to TRBD2. The V segment lost 1 base and the J segment 6 bases; nucleotides outside the gene matches: 6. In germline, CDR1 is LGHDT, CDR2 YNNKEL (reference sequence). CDR3 size: 14 residues.

This clonotype appeared many times. The chain has TRBV12-3 or TRBV12-4 and TRBJ1-5, with 9 bases that match TRBD1. The trim removed 5 bases at V and 9 bases at J, leaving 8 bases unmatched. The CDR3 runs 14 residues. The CDR3 bases are TGTGCCAGCAGTCATTCCGGGACAGGGAGGCCCCAGCATTTT. Translating gives CASSHSGTGRPQHF.

Of note for this clonotype: Sequence at one end of the junction differs from germline and may be a read error. The CDR3 nucleotides are TGTGCCAGCAGCCAAGATCTTTGGCAGGTGTCCTACGGGCAGTACTTC. Its translation is CASSQDLWQVSYGQYF. The J gene is TRBJ2-7, the V gene TRBV3-1; D gene ambiguous. Germline CDR1 LGHDT, CDR2 YNNKEL (reference sequence). CDR3 length: 16 amino acids.

There are a few counts of this clonotype. The V call is TRBV6-6, the J call TRBJ1-4; unclear D gene. V was cut by 11 bases and J by 2 bases, with 12 bases left in between. Germline loops: CDR1 MNHNY, CDR2 SVGAGI (reference sequence). The CDR3 contains 13 residues. CDR3 nucleotide sequence: TGTGCCGTCAAAGGGTATACTAATGAAAAACTGTTTTTT. This translates into CAVKGYTNEKLFF.

In this sample, this clonotype turned up many times. The chain links TRBV29-1 to TRBJ1-2; 7 bases are a match to TRBD1. V dropped 7 bases and J dropped 3; count of bases not matched to a gene: 5. This CDR3 has 12 residues. Germline V gene sequence: CDR1 SQVTM, CDR2 ANQGSEA. In nucleotides, the CDR3 is TGCAGCGGAGCAGGGGGGGACTATGGCTACACCTTC. Protein: CSGAGGDYGYTF.